The T cell receptor beta chain under discussion was sequenced for a study of monozygotic twins with inflammatory bowel disease. TCRdb reprocessed the 5' RACE reads, keeping one entry per CDR3 protein, no DNA. The table lists fewer than 550,000 distinct CDR3 sequences, with around 2.4% in the top ten. This CDR3 region has 14 residues. Germline V gene sequence: CDR1 DFQATT, CDR2 SNEGSKA (reference sequence). The genes are TRBV20-1 and TRBJ2-1; TCRdb's D call of TRBD2 is untestable without DNA. Sample: blood. The receptor was isolated from a human donor with ulcerative colitis or Crohn's disease, or a healthy co-twin of an affected twin (not recorded which). The CDR3 protein is CSARGDSSINEQFF.